The 29 T cell receptor beta chains listed next were all sequenced from one sample in a study of CD8 T cells in Susac syndrome. Roughly 0.5 to 1 ug RNA was reverse transcribed with random hexamers. TCRdb analysed the immunoSEQ multiplex PCR reads with MiXCR anew, one entry per CDR3 protein. The sample has 300,000 or so distinct CDR3 sequences; 90% to 95% are singletons. The sequencing input was CD4+ T cells from PBMCs. The receptors were gathered from a human donor with multiple sclerosis.

Only one count was recorded for this clonotype. V gene TRBV5-1 combines with J gene TRBJ2-6; D call uncertain. V was cut by 4 bases and J by 0 bases, with 14 bases left in between. CDR3 length: 17 amino acids. Germline CDR1 SGHRS, CDR2 YFSETQ. DNA for the CDR3: TGCGCCAGCAGCCCTCCAGGCCTGAGCTCTGGGGCCAACGTCCTGACTTTC. Protein sequence: CASSPPGLSSGANVLTF. Full variable domain (rest looked up from reference TRBV5-1 and TRBJ2-6): KAGVTQTPRYLIKTRGQQVTLSCSPISGHRSVSWYQQTPGQGLQFLFEYFSETQRNKGNFPGRFSGRQFSNSRSEMNVSTLELGDSALYLCASSPPGLSSGANVLTFGAGSRLTVL.

This chain joins TRBV7-2 and TRBJ2-7; tentatively, D is TRBD2 (6 bases). This CDR3 spans 16 amino acids. V was pared by 1 base and J by 0 bases, with 13 bases between. The germline V gene encodes CDR1 SGHTA and CDR2 FQGNSA. CDR3 sequence (DNA): TGTGCCAGCAGCTTAGATAGCGGCCTTAGCTCCTACGAGCAGTACTTC. This gives the protein CASSLDSGLSSYEQYF.

The rearrangement links TRBV19 to TRBJ1-3; D is undetermined. Germline values: CDR1 LNHDA, CDR2 SQIVND (reference sequence). V gave up 6 bases and J gave up 0 bases, with 6 bases separating them. CDR3 length: 13 residues. Written as DNA, the CDR3 is TGTGCCAGTAGGAGGGCCTCTGGAAACACCATATATTTT. It encodes CASRRASGNTIYF.

The DNA for the CDR3 is TGCAGTGCTAGACCCCAGGGGACTAATGAAAAACTGTTTTTT. Its translation is CSARPQGTNEKLFF. This sequence joins TRBV20-1 and TRBJ1-4; maybe TRBD1 (6 bases). V was clipped by 2 bases and J by 2 bases, with 9 bases between them. The germline CDR1 and CDR2 sequences are DFQATT and SNEGSKA (reference sequence). The CDR3 has 14 residues.

The count of this clonotype is one. The V call is TRBV4-3, the J call TRBJ2-7, with TRBD1 matching 8 bases. Trimming cost V 2 bases and J 2 bases; bases outside gene matches: 5. CDR3 length: 15 residues. Germline-derived CDR1 and CDR2 are LGHNA and YSLEER. Here the CDR3 DNA reads TGCGCCAGCAGCCAACTCGGACAGGGCACCTACGAGCAGTACTTC. It specifies CASSQLGQGTYEQYF.

V is TRBV19 and J is TRBJ2-7, with 10 bases lining up with TRBD2. CDR3 size: 14 residues. V shed 2 bases and J 4 bases; nucleotides not matched to a gene: 2. In germline, CDR1 is LNHDA, CDR2 SQIVND (reference sequence). The CDR3 here is CASSISGRVYEQYF. For the CDR3, the DNA is TGTGCCAGTAGTATAAGCGGGAGGGTGTACGAGCAGTACTTC.

This chain links TRBV6-6 with TRBJ2-7; 8 bases map to TRBD2. This CDR3 has 14 amino acids. V shed 7 bases and J 2 bases; nucleotides not matched to a gene: 7. The germline V gene has CDR1 MNHNY and CDR2 SVGAGI (reference sequence). The CDR3 DNA is TGTGCCAGCACCCCTAGCGGGTATACCTACGAGCAGTACTTC. Its translation is CASTPSGYTYEQYF.

This clonotype was picked up a small number of times. The rearrangement uses TRBV30 and TRBJ1-5; D unclear. V was cut by 1 base and J by 7 bases, with 11 bases left in between. The CDR3 covers 13 residues. Germline-derived CDR1 and CDR2 are GTSNPN and SVGIG (reference sequence). The CDR3 loop is CAWSAEGRQPQHF. The CDR3 DNA is TGTGCCTGGAGTGCAGAGGGTCGCCAGCCCCAGCATTTT.

The chain links TRBV30 to TRBJ1-4, with 8 nucleotides matching TRBD1. The CDR3 spans 14 residues. The V gene end was trimmed by 5 bases and the J gene end by 5 bases; junction bases not matched to a gene: 7. Germline CDR1 reads GTSNPN; CDR2 reads SVGIG (reference sequence). The CDR3 DNA reads as TGTGCCTGGGGGACAGGAGATTCGAATGAAAAACTGTTTTTT. This codes for CAWGTGDSNEKLFF.

This clonotype came up once. This chain connects TRBV29-1 to TRBJ1-2; D possibly corresponds to TRBD1 (6 bases). Trimming stripped 7 bases from V and 10 bases from J, with 16 bases between. Germline CDR1 reads SQVTM; CDR2 reads ANQGSEA. The CDR3 sequence is 11 residues long. DNA for the CDR3: TGCAGCGCTGGGGTGGAGGGACACTACACCTTC. As protein: CSAGVEGHYTF. Full variable domain (rest looked up from reference TRBV29-1 and TRBJ1-2): SAVISQKPSRDICQRGTSLTIQCQVDSQVTMMFWYRQQPGQSLTLIATANQGSEATYESGFVIDKFPISRPNLTFSTLTVSNMSPEDSSIYLCSAGVEGHYTFGSGTRLTVV.

V usage is TRBV2 and J usage is TRBJ2-5; no clear D. Germline assignment: CDR1 SNHLY and CDR2 FYNNEI. There are 14 residues in the CDR3. V was clipped by 3 bases and J by 5 bases, with 13 bases between them. For the CDR3, the DNA is TGTGCCAGCAGTGAGATAACCTATGGGGAGACCCAGTACTTC. Residues: CASSEITYGETQYF.

The chain links TRBV4-2 to TRBJ2-1, with 11 bases matching TRBD2. The CDR3 loop spans 16 amino acids. CDR1 is LGHNA, CDR2 YNFKEQ, per germline. V shed 0 bases, J shed 5 bases, and the junction held 3 bases outside the gene matches. The CDR3 reads CASSQETSGGDNEQFF. The CDR3 DNA follows: TGTGCCAGCAGCCAAGAAACTAGCGGGGGCGACAATGAGCAGTTCTTC.

The chain links TRBV3-1 to TRBJ1-1, with a tentative D call TRBD1 (5 bases). The CDR3 sequence is 14 residues long. Germline CDR1 reads LGHDT; CDR2 reads YNNKEL (reference sequence). Trimming shortened V by 4 bases and J by 5 bases, and 14 bases separated the two germline ends. CDR3 amino acids: CASSPPSGRTEAFF. The DNA of the CDR3 is TGTGCCAGCAGCCCCCCGTCAGGGAGGACTGAAGCTTTCTTT.

The CDR3 DNA reads as TGTGCCTGGAGTGAGCAGGGGTATGGCTACACCTTC. It encodes CAWSEQGYGYTF. The chain joins TRBV30 to TRBJ1-2; tentative D call: TRBD1 (6 bases). The germline V and J ends were trimmed by 1 base and 5 bases, with 8 bases remaining between them. The CDR3 consists of 12 residues. Looked up from germline, CDR1 is GTSNPN and CDR2 is SVGIG (reference sequence).

The V call is TRBV5-1, the J call TRBJ2-3; D remains ambiguous. Trimming shortened V by 1 base and J by 7 bases, and 7 bases separated the two germline ends. CDR1 SGHRS and CDR2 YFSETQ come from the germline V gene. This CDR3 region has 12 residues. The CDR3: CASSLSLNTQYF. The CDR3 DNA sequence: TGCGCCAGCAGCTTGTCCTTGAATACGCAGTATTTT. Drawing the rest from reference TRBV5-1 and TRBJ2-3, the complete variable domain is KAGVTQTPRYLIKTRGQQVTLSCSPISGHRSVSWYQQTPGQGLQFLFEYFSETQRNKGNFPGRFSGRQFSNSRSEMNVSTLELGDSALYLCASSLSLNTQYFGPGTRLTVL.

The chain uses TRBV5-6 and TRBJ1-1; D remains unclear. V was trimmed by 1 base and J by 2 bases, leaving 9 bases between them. This CDR3 has 14 residues. CDR1 SGHDT and CDR2 YYEEEE come from the germline V gene. This CDR3 is CASSLIRHNTEAFF. CDR3 nucleotides: TGTGCCAGCAGCTTGATTCGACACAACACTGAAGCTTTCTTT.

This clonotype has a single count. V gene TRBV6-5 combines with J gene TRBJ2-3; TRBD2 aligns across 9 bases. J lost 0 bases, V lost 11 bases, and 3 bases had no gene match. The germline V gene encodes CDR1 MNHEY and CDR2 SVGAGI. CDR3 size: 13 residues. The CDR3 spells CAAGGASTDTQYF. The CDR3 DNA reads as TGTGCCGCGGGGGGGGCTAGCACAGATACGCAGTATTTT.

The V call is TRBV7-2, the J call TRBJ1-1, with 7 bases identical to TRBD1. The CDR3 contains 14 residues. Germline loops: CDR1 SGHTA, CDR2 FQGNSA. Unmatched junction bases numbered 11, after V lost 4 bases and J lost 9 bases. The CDR3 DNA reads TGTGCCAGCAGCTACAGGGAGGGGGCCCTAAAAGCTTTCTTT. This sequence encodes CASSYREGALKAFF.

J is TRBJ2-5 and V is TRBV18; TRBD1 might be the D (5 bases). V dropped 1 base and J dropped 2 bases, with 11 bases sitting between them. The V gene's germline CDR1 is KGHSH and CDR2 LQKENI. The CDR3 contains 15 residues. Here the CDR3 reads CASSPQRTLQETQYF. The CDR3 DNA sequence: TGTGCCAGCTCACCACAGAGGACACTTCAAGAGACCCAGTACTTC. Full variable domain (outside the CDR3, taken from reference TRBV18 and TRBJ2-5): NAGVMQNPRHLVRRRGQEARLRCSPMKGHSHVYWYRQLPEEGLKFMVYLQKENIIDESGMPKERFSAEFPKEGPSILRIQQVVRGDSAAYFCASSPQRTLQETQYFGPGTRLLVL.

The chain is built from TRBV18 and TRBJ2-5; D not certain. CDR1 is KGHSH, CDR2 LQKENI, per germline. Trimming left V 3 bases short and J 4 bases short, with 12 bases between. The length of the CDR3 is 14 residues. In DNA form, the CDR3 reads TGTGCCAGCTCACCCAGCTCAGTAGGAGAGACCCAGTACTTC. As protein: CASSPSSVGETQYF.

The J gene is TRBJ1-3, the V gene TRBV7-9; D perhaps matches TRBD1 (5 bases). CDR1 and CDR2 (germline): SEHNR, FQNEAQ (reference sequence). The CDR3 is 12 amino acids. V dropped 7 bases and J dropped 8 bases, with 12 bases sitting between them. The CDR3 DNA follows: TGTGCCAGCACACTTTTGGGGGACACCATATATTTT. Protein sequence: CASTLLGDTIYF.

Of note for this clonotype: The junction departs from germline at one end; a sequencing error may be responsible. The CDR3 nucleotides are TGTGTCTGGCGCGCATCGGTCCCGCTTAATGAAAAACTGTTTTTT. Translation: CVWRASVPLNEKLFF. The chain has TRBV30 and TRBJ1-4; D remains unclear. Germline values: CDR1 GTSNPN, CDR2 SVGIG (reference sequence). CDR3 length: 15 residues.

J is TRBJ1-2 and V is TRBV19; TRBD1 might be the D (5 bases). This CDR3 contains 14 residues. The V end was cut by 5 bases, the J end by 1 base, with 11 bases between. Germline values: CDR1 LNHDA, CDR2 SQIVND (reference sequence). In nucleotides, the CDR3 is TGTGCCAGTAGTCCAGGGACCAATAACTATGGCTACACCTTC. Residues: CASSPGTNNYGYTF.

V and J are TRBV4-1 and TRBJ1-5; 7 bases are a match to TRBD1. V dropped 4 bases and J dropped 4; count of bases not matched to a gene: 13. This CDR3 is built from 17 residues. In germline, CDR1 is MGHRA, CDR2 YSYEKL. For the CDR3, the DNA is TGCGCCAGCAGCCCGGGACAGTGGGGGATAGGAAATCAGCCCCAGCATTTT. It is translated as CASSPGQWGIGNQPQHF.

This rearrangement joins TRBV30 to TRBJ2-1; 7 bases are shared with TRBD2. Germline-derived CDR1 and CDR2 are GTSNPN and SVGIG (reference sequence). This CDR3 has 15 amino acids. Trimming at V came to 1 base and at J to 0 bases, leaving 3 bases not matched to a gene. The CDR3 bases are TGTGCCTGGAGTGCGGTAGCGGGCTCCTACAATGAGCAGTTCTTC. Translation: CAWSAVAGSYNEQFF.

The chain employs TRBV30 and TRBJ1-1; no firm D call. Germline V gene data show CDR1 as GTSNPN and CDR2 as SVGIG (reference sequence). The CDR3 loop spans 11 amino acids. V lost 2 bases, J lost 4 bases, and 5 bases lay in between. The CDR3 reads CAWSWSTEAFF. The CDR3 nucleotides read TGTGCCTGGAGTTGGAGCACTGAAGCTTTCTTT.

The chain combines TRBV30 with TRBJ2-7; TRBD2 matches 13 bases. Unmatched junction bases numbered 21, after V lost 1 base and J lost 6 bases. Per germline, CDR1 GTSNPN and CDR2 SVGIG (reference sequence). The CDR3 sequence is 20 residues long. CDR3 nucleotides: TGTGCCTGGAGTGCCAAAGATGTGACTAGCGGGAGGAAATACCCGGGCGAGCAGTACTTC. Translation gives CAWSAKDVTSGRKYPGEQYF.

This rearrangement joins TRBV20-1 to TRBJ2-7, with D possibly TRBD2 on 6 matching bases. The CDR3 is 14 residues long. From germline, CDR1 is DFQATT and CDR2 SNEGSKA (reference sequence). The V end was cut by 3 bases, the J end by 4 bases, with 16 bases between. The CDR3 loop is CSASRGLGDYEQYF. Written as DNA, the CDR3 is TGCAGTGCTAGTAGGGGACTGGGGGATTACGAGCAGTACTTC.

This clonotype was counted a single time. The rearrangement uses TRBV6-5 and TRBJ2-1; 14 bases are shared with TRBD2. Per germline, CDR1 MNHEY and CDR2 SVGAGI. This CDR3 is 15 amino acids long. V gave up 4 bases and J gave up 7 bases; unmatched junction bases: 3. The CDR3 here is CASSWGLAGVNEQFF. The CDR3 DNA follows: TGTGCCAGCAGTTGGGGACTAGCGGGGGTAAATGAGCAGTTCTTC.